The source of this TCR beta chain is a study of early T cells in non-severe SARS-CoV-2 infection. V was pared by 6 bases and J by 0 bases, with 9 bases between. This CDR3 spans 14 amino acids. Per germline, CDR1 KGHSH and CDR2 LQKENI. This clonotype was observed many times. Individual cDNA molecules carried attached unique molecular identifiers. One entry per CDR3 protein results from TCRdb running MiXCR on the 5' RACE reads. The sample lists tens of thousands of distinct CDR3 sequences; more than 9% were seen once. V is TRBV18 and J is TRBJ1-5; D is perhaps TRBD1 (5 bases). This clonotype was sampled from an adult who was a healthcare worker with PCR-confirmed SARS-CoV-2 infection or an uninfected control (not recorded which). The sample consisted of whole blood. The chain's CDR3 is CASSPDSSNQPQHF. The CDR3 DNA reads TGTGCCAGCTCCCCCGACAGTAGCAATCAGCCCCAGCATTTT. The whole variable domain, filled in from reference TRBV18 and TRBJ1-5, reads NAGVMQNPRHLVRRRGQEARLRCSPMKGHSHVYWYRQLPEEGLKFMVYLQKENIIDESGMPKERFSAEFPKEGPSILRIQQVVRGDSAAYFCASSPDSSNQPQHFGDGTRLSIL.